The 20 T cell receptor beta chains below all came from one sample that was sequenced in a study of shared clonotypes between healthy human individuals. Cells designated naive CD8 were CD45RO-negative and were positively selected for CCR7, with terminally differentiated effector memory CD45RA+ cells excluded. Method: immunoSEQ multiplex PCR; TCRdb's copy keeps in-frame clones and lacks some. Of hundreds of thousands of clones in the sample, roughly 96% were seen once. The sequenced sample consisted of naive CD8+ T cells sorted from blood. These receptors came from a woman in her twenties or thirties in good health.

In its sample, this clone was seen once. V and J are TRBV13 and TRBJ1-4; perhaps TRBD1 as D (6 bases). The V gene lost 1 base and the J gene lost 3 bases, with 9 bases spanning the gap. Germline V gives CDR1 PRHDT, CDR2 FYEKMQ (reference sequence). The CDR3 has 15 amino acids. In DNA, the CDR3 is TGTGCCAGCAGCTTAGCGGGGGCGGCTAATGAAAAACTGTTTTTT. Its protein product is CASSLAGAANEKLFF.

This rearrangement joins TRBV15 to TRBJ1-2, with D uncertain. Germline CDR1 and CDR2: LNHNV and YYDKDF (reference sequence). The CDR3 is 15 residues long. V was shortened by 0 bases and J by 7 bases, with 15 bases between the two germline ends. The CDR3 nucleotides read TGTGCCACCAGCAGAGACGCGCTTTCGGCGGGTGGCTACACCTTC. As protein: CATSRDALSAGGYTF.

This clone was observed a single time. This chain links TRBV19 with TRBJ2-5, with D uncertain. The V gene's germline CDR1 is LNHDA and CDR2 SQIVND (reference sequence). The V end lost 5 bases, the J end lost 5 bases, and 21 bases lay between the germline ends. The CDR3 is made up of 16 amino acids. The DNA for the CDR3 is TGTGCCAGTAGTCCGACCCAAGTTCCCAGCGCGGAGACCCAGTACTTC. It is translated as CASSPTQVPSAETQYF.

This clone was counted a single time. The genes are TRBV29-1 and TRBJ2-5, with a tentative D call TRBD2 (5 bases). The CDR3 contains 14 residues. The ends were cut back, 4 bases at V and 5 bases at J, with 17 bases in the middle. The germline V gene encodes CDR1 SQVTM and CDR2 ANQGSEA. The CDR3: CSVVSAQREETQYF. The CDR3 nucleotides read TGCAGCGTTGTGTCGGCCCAGAGGGAGGAGACCCAGTACTTC. Full variable domain (remainder filled in from reference TRBV29-1 and TRBJ2-5): SAVISQKPSRDICQRGTSLTIQCQVDSQVTMMFWYRQQPGQSLTLIATANQGSEATYESGFVIDKFPISRPNLTFSTLTVSNMSPEDSSIYLCSVVSAQREETQYFGPGTRLLVL.

The chain has TRBV7-7 and TRBJ2-3, with 7 bases lining up with TRBD2. The CDR3 totals 14 residues. Germline V CDR1 and CDR2: SSHAT, FNYEAQ (reference sequence). The V and J ends lost 1 base and 5 bases, in that order; junction bases with no gene match: 3. This CDR3 is CASSLGPGGDTQYF. The CDR3 nucleotides read TGTGCCAGCAGCTTAGGGCCGGGGGGAGATACGCAGTATTTT.

This chain links TRBV27 with TRBJ2-5, with D possibly being TRBD2 (6 bases). CDR1 MNHEY and CDR2 SMNVEV come from the germline V gene (reference sequence). This CDR3 has 14 amino acids. The V and J ends lost 5 bases and 6 bases respectively, with 16 bases between them. In DNA, the CDR3 is TGTGCCAGCAGTCCCGGGACCGCGGGGCAGACCCAGTACTTC. Encoded protein: CASSPGTAGQTQYF.

This clone came up once. V is TRBV27 and J is TRBJ2-2; D gene unclear. This CDR3 contains 11 residues. Trimming cost V 3 bases and J 7 bases, with 3 bases left between them. In germline, CDR1 is MNHEY, CDR2 SMNVEV (reference sequence). CDR3 residues: CASSFNGELFF. DNA for the CDR3: TGTGCCAGCAGTTTCAACGGGGAGCTGTTTTTT.

The gene calls are TRBV28 and TRBJ2-7; possible D gene TRBD2, 5 bases. Trimming cost V 2 bases and J 5 bases, with 13 bases left between them. The CDR3 sequence is 14 residues long. Germline values: CDR1 MDHEN, CDR2 SYDVKM. CDR3 residues: CASSLLGSIDEQYF. DNA for the CDR3: TGTGCCAGCAGTTTACTAGGGAGCATCGACGAGCAGTACTTC.

The J gene is TRBJ2-1, the V gene TRBV19; D uncertain. The CDR3 length is 18 residues. Trimming stripped 0 bases from V and 0 bases from J, with 15 bases between. CDR1 is LNHDA, CDR2 SQIVND, per germline (reference sequence). CDR3 amino acids: CASSIDQIITSSYNEQFF. CDR3 DNA sequence: TGTGCCAGTAGTATAGATCAGATAATCACCTCCTCCTACAATGAGCAGTTCTTC. Based on the CDR3 plus reference TRBV19 and TRBJ2-1, the full variable domain is DGGITQSPKYLFRKEGQNVTLSCEQNLNHDAMYWYRQDPGQGLRLIYYSQIVNDFQKGDIAEGYSVSREKKESFPLTVTSAQKNPTAFYLCASSIDQIITSSYNEQFFGPGTRLTVL.

The V and J genes are TRBV10-3 and TRBJ2-1; 7 bases are a match to TRBD2. The length of the CDR3 is 13 residues. V gave up 6 bases and J gave up 10 bases; unmatched junction bases: 9. CDR1 and CDR2 (germline): ENHRY, SYGVKD. The CDR3 bases are TGTGCCATCAGCCCTCCCCTAGCGGCAGAGCAGTTCTTC. Residues: CAISPPLAAEQFF.

The CDR3, as DNA: TGTGCCAGCAGTTTTGGGTCTGAGCGGGAGACTTACGAGCAGTACTTC. Residues: CASSFGSERETYEQYF. V gene TRBV28 combines with J gene TRBJ2-7, with TRBD2 matching over 8 bases. CDR3 length equals 16 residues. V lost 3 bases, J lost 4 bases, and 11 bases stayed unmatched. Germline assignment: CDR1 MDHEN and CDR2 SYDVKM.

The chain joins TRBV28 to TRBJ2-7; perhaps TRBD1 as D (6 bases). The CDR3 totals 16 residues. Germline CDR1 and CDR2: MDHEN and SYDVKM. V was shortened by 6 bases and J by 5 bases, with 23 bases between the two germline ends. The CDR3 coding sequence is TGTGCCAGCAGCCGTGTAGGACAGCCTGGTCGCCACGAGCAGTACTTC. This sequence encodes CASSRVGQPGRHEQYF. The full variable domain, its missing parts supplied by reference TRBV28 and TRBJ2-7, is DVKVTQSSRYLVKRTGEKVFLECVQDMDHENMFWYRQDPGLGLRLIYFSYDVKMKEKGDIPEGYSVSREKKERFSLILESASTNQTSMYLCASSRVGQPGRHEQYFGPGTRLTVT.

The chain joins TRBV28 to TRBJ1-5; 7 positions agree with TRBD1. V shed 5 bases, J shed 1 base, and the junction held 5 bases outside the gene matches. Germline V gives CDR1 MDHEN, CDR2 SYDVKM. The CDR3 totals 15 residues. This CDR3 is CASSPTGFSNQPQHF. CDR3 bases: TGTGCCAGCAGTCCGACAGGGTTCAGCAATCAGCCCCAGCATTTT.

V gene TRBV28 combines with J gene TRBJ2-7; D is unresolved. CDR3 length equals 15 residues. The V end was cut by 4 bases, the J end by 7 bases, with 20 bases between. In germline, CDR1 is MDHEN, CDR2 SYDVKM. The CDR3: CASSSPPEASGEQYF. The CDR3 bases are TGTGCCAGCAGTTCTCCCCCAGAAGCATCGGGTGAGCAGTACTTC.

The rearrangement joins TRBV29-1 to TRBJ1-2; D is perhaps TRBD1 (5 bases). V lost 5 bases, J lost 3 bases, and 13 bases lay in between. The CDR3 sequence is 13 residues long. Germline V gene sequence: CDR1 SQVTM, CDR2 ANQGSEA. CDR3 residues: CSVRQTGYYGYTF. The CDR3 DNA follows: TGCAGCGTTAGACAGACTGGGTACTATGGCTACACCTTC.

V gene TRBV28 combines with J gene TRBJ2-1, with 14 positions matching TRBD2. The CDR3 extends over 16 amino acids. Trimming at V came to 6 bases and at J to 4 bases, leaving 5 bases not matched to a gene. Germline CDR1 reads MDHEN; CDR2 reads SYDVKM. The DNA of the CDR3 is TGTGCCAGCAGGGGACTAGCGGGAGAAAAATACAATGAGCAGTTCTTC. Translation gives CASRGLAGEKYNEQFF.

The chain combines TRBV28 with TRBJ1-2, with D hard to call. The CDR3 spans 16 residues. Trimming shortened V by 2 bases and J by 5 bases, and 18 bases separated the two germline ends. The germline V gene has CDR1 MDHEN and CDR2 SYDVKM. CDR3 region: CASSLGQEHLLYGYTF. The CDR3 nucleotides read TGTGCCAGCAGTTTAGGTCAGGAACACCTTCTTTATGGCTACACCTTC.

This chain joins TRBV2 and TRBJ1-1; D is ambiguous. Germline CDR1 is SNHLY and CDR2 is FYNNEI. V gave up 4 bases and J gave up 4 bases, with 13 bases separating them. The CDR3 contains 14 residues. CDR3 bases: TGTGCCAGCAGTGGGGATTTTACAGCCACTGAAGCTTTCTTT. It specifies CASSGDFTATEAFF.

Turning to this clone: The sample contains more than one DNA sequence encoding this CDR3. The chain combines TRBV7-9 with TRBJ2-7; D unclear. This CDR3 comprises 12 residues. Between the trimmed V and J ends, which lost 6 bases and 1 base, there was a span of 7 bases. Germline lookup yields CDR1 SEHNR and CDR2 FQNEAQ (reference sequence). This CDR3 reads CASSPRSYEQYF. As DNA, the CDR3 is TGTGCCAGCAGTCCCCGGTCCTACGAGCAGTACTTC.

V gene TRBV28 combines with J gene TRBJ1-3; the match to TRBD1 covers 7 bases. The CDR3 extends over 12 amino acids. Germline assignment: CDR1 MDHEN and CDR2 SYDVKM. The V gene end was trimmed by 6 bases and the J gene end by 8 bases; junction bases not matched to a gene: 4. CDR3 DNA: TGTGCCAGCAGGGGCCAGGGGGACACCATATATTTT. Amino acid sequence: CASRGQGDTIYF.